This TCR beta chain was profiled in a study of T cells in Graves' hyperthyroidism and ophthalmopathy. Pregnant or lactating patients were excluded, as were those with uncontrolled infection or other autoimmune disease. TCR beta CDR3 regions were amplified from RNA. HTBI primers were the set used in a first-round RT-PCR of the TCR CDR3. TCRdb re-analysed the multiplex PCR reads in MiXCR, keeping a single row per CDR3 protein. The sample records 400,000 to 500,000 distinct CDR3 sequences, approximately 15% being singletons. There are a few counts of this clonotype. CDR1 is KGHDR and CDR2 is SFDVKD in the germline V gene. The CDR3 has 18 amino acids. The ends lost 3 bases at V and 3 bases at J; junction bases unmatched: 13.

This clonotype originated in a woman aged 18-29 years with Graves' hyperthyroidism. The sample taken for sequencing was blood. The J gene is TRBJ2-1, the V gene TRBV24-1, with 7 bases lining up with TRBD2. The CDR3: CATSDRTGAGVIYNEQFF. CDR3 coding DNA: TGTGCCACCAGTGATAGGACTGGGGCGGGAGTAATCTACAATGAGCAGTTCTTC.